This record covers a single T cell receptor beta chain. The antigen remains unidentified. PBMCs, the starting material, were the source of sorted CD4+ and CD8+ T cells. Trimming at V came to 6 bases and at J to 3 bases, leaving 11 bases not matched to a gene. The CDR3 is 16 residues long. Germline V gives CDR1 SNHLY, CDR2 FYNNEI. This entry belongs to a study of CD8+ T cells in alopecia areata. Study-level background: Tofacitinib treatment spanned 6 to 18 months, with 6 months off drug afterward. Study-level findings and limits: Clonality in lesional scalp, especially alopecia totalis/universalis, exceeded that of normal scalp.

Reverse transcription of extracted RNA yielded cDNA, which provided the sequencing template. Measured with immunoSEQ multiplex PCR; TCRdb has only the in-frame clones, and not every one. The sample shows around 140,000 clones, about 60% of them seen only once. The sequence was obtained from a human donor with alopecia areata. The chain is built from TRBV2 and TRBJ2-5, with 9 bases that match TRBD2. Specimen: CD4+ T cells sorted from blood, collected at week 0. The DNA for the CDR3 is TGTGCCAGCAGCCTGGGGAGGGTAGCGGGGGAAGAGACCCAGTACTTC. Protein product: CASSLGRVAGEETQYF.